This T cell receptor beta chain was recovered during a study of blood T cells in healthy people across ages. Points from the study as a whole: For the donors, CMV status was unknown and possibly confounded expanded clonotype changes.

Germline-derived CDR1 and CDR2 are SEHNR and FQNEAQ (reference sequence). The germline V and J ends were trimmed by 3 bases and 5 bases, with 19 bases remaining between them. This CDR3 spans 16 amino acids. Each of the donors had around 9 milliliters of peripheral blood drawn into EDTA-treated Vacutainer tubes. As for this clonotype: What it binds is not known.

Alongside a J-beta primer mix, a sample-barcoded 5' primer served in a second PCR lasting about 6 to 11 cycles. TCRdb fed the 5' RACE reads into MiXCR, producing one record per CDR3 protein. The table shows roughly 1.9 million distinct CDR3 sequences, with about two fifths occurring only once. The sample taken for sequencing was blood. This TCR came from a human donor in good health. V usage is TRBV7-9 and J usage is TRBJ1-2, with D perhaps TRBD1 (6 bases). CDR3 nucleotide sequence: TGTGCCAGCAGCTTGGGCGACCAGGGGTCGAGTTATGGCTACACCTTC. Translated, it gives CASSLGDQGSSYGYTF.